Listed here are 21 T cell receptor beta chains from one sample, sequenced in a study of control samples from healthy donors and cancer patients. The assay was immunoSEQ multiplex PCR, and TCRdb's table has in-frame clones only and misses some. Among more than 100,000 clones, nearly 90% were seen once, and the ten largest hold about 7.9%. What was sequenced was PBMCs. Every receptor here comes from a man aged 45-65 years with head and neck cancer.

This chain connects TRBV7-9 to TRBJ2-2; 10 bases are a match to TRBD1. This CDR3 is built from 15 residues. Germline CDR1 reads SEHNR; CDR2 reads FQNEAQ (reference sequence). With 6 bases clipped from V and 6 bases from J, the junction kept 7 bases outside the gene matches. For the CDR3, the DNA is TGTGCCAGCAGTCACGGGACAGGGGCGGCCGGGGAGCTGTTTTTT. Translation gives CASSHGTGAAGELFF.

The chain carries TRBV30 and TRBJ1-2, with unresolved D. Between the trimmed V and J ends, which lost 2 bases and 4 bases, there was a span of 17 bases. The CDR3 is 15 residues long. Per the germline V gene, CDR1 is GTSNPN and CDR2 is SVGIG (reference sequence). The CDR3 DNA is TGTGCCTGGAGTTACGACATTCGGGTAGGCTATGGCTACACCTTC. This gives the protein CAWSYDIRVGYGYTF.

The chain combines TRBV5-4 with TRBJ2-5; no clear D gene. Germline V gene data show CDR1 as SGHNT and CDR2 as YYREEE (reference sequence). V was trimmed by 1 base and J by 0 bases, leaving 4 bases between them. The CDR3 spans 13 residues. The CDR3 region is CASSLLYQETQYF. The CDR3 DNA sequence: TGTGCCAGCAGCTTGCTGTACCAAGAGACCCAGTACTTC.

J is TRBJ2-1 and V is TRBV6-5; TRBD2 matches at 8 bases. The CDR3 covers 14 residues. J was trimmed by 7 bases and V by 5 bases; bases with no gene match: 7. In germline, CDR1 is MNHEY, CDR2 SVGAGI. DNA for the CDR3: TGTGCCAGCAGTCGGGGACTAGATAGGAATGAGCAGTTCTTC. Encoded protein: CASSRGLDRNEQFF.

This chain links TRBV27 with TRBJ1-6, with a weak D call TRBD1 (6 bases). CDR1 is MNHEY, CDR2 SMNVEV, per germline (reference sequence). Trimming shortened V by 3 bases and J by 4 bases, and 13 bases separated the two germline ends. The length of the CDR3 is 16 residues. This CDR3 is CASSFRGGAYNSPLHF. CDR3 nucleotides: TGTGCCAGCAGTTTCCGGGGGGGGGCGTATAATTCACCCCTCCACTTT.

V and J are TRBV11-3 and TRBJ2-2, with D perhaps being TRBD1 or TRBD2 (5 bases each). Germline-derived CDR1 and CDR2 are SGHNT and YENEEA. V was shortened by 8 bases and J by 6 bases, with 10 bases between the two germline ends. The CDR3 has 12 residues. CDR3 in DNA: TGTGCCAGCTCTAGGGGAGCCGGGGAGCTGTTTTTT. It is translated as CASSRGAGELFF. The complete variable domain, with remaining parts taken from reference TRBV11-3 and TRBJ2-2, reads EAGVVQSPRYKIIEKKQPVAFWCNPISGHNTLYWYLQNLGQGPELLIRYENEEAVDDSQLPKDRFSAERLKGVDSTLKIQPAELGDSAVYLCASSRGAGELFFGEGSRLTVL.

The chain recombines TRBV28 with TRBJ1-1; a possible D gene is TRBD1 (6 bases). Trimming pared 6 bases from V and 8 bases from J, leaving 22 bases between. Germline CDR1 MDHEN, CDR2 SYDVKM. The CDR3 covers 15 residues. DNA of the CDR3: TGTGCCAGCAGAGTAACATCGGGGGGGGCCCCGGAAGCTTTCTTT. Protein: CASRVTSGGAPEAFF.

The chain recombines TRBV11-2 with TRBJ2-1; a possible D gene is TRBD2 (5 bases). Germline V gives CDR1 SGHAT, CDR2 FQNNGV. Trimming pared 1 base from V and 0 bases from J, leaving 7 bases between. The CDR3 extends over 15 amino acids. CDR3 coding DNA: TGTGCCAGCAGCTTAGCGGGGAGCTCCTACAATGAGCAGTTCTTC. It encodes CASSLAGSSYNEQFF.

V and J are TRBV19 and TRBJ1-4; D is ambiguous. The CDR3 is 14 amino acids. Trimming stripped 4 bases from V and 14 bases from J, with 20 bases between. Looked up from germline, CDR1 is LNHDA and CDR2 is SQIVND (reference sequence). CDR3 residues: CASSTSGSPFSLFF. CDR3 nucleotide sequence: TGTGCCAGTAGTACTAGTGGGAGTCCCTTCTCTCTGTTTTTT. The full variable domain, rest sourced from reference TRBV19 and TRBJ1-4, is DGGITQSPKYLFRKEGQNVTLSCEQNLNHDAMYWYRQDPGQGLRLIYYSQIVNDFQKGDIAEGYSVSREKKESFPLTVTSAQKNPTAFYLCASSTSGSPFSLFFGSGTQLSVL.

The CDR3 protein is CASSLRTQGGTEAFF. CDR3 DNA: TGTGCCAGCAGCTTACGGACTCAGGGGGGCACTGAAGCTTTCTTT. The chain employs TRBV7-2 and TRBJ1-1; 7 positions agree with TRBD1. Germline V CDR1 and CDR2: SGHTA, FQGNSA. The J segment lost 4 bases and the V segment lost 2 bases, leaving 7 bases of the junction unmatched. This CDR3 has 15 amino acids.

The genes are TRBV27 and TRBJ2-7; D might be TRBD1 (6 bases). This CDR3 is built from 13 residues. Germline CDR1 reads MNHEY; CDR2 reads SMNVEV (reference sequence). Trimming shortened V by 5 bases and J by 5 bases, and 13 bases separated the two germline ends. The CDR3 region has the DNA TGTGCCAGCAGTCGTCCTCCAGGGGACGAGCAGTACTTC. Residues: CASSRPPGDEQYF.

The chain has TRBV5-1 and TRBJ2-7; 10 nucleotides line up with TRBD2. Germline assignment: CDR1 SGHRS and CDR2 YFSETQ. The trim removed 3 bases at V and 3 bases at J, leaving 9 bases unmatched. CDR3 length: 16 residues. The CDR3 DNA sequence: TGCGCCAGCAGCTCCGCTAGCGGGGGAAGGTACTACGAGCAGTACTTC. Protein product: CASSSASGGRYYEQYF.

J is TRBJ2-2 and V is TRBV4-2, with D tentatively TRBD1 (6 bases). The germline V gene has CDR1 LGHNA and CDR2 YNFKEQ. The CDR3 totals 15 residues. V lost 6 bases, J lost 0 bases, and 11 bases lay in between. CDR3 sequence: CASRKQGTNTGELFF. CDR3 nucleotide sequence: TGTGCCAGCAGGAAACAGGGCACGAACACCGGGGAGCTGTTTTTT.

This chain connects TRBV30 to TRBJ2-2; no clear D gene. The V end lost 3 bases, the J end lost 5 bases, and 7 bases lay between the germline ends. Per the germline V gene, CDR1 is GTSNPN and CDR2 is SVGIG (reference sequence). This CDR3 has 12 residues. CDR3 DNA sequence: TGTGCCTGGAGAGCGCATACCGGGGAGCTGTTTTTT. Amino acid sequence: CAWRAHTGELFF.

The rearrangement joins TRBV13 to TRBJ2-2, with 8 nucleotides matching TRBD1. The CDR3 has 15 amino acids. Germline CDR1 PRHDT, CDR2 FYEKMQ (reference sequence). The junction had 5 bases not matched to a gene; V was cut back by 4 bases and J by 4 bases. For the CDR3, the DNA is TGTGCCAGCAGCTCCGGACAGGGTAGCACCGGGGAGCTGTTTTTT. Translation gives CASSSGQGSTGELFF.

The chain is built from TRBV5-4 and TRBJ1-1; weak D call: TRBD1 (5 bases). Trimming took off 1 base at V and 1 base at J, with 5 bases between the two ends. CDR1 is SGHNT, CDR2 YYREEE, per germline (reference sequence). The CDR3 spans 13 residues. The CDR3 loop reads CASSLRGNTEAFF. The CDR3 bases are TGTGCCAGCAGCTTGAGGGGGAACACTGAAGCTTTCTTT.

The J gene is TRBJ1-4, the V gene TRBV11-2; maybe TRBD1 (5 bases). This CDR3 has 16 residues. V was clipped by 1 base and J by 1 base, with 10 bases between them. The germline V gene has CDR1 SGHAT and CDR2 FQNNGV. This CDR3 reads CASSLAGGETNEKLFF. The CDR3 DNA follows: TGTGCCAGCAGCTTAGCTGGGGGGGAAACTAATGAAAAACTGTTTTTT.

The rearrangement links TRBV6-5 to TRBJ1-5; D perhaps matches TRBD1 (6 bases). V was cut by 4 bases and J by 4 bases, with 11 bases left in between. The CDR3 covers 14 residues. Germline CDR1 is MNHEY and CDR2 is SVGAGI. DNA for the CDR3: TGTGCCAGCAGTTTTAACAGGGAAAATCAGCCCCAGCATTTT. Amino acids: CASSFNRENQPQHF.

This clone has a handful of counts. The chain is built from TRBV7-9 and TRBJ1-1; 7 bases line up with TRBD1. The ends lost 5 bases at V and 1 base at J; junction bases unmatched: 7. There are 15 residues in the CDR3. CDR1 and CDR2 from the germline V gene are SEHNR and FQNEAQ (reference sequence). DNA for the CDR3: TGTGCCAGCAGCCCTCCCGGGACAGCGAACACTGAAGCTTTCTTT. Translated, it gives CASSPPGTANTEAFF.

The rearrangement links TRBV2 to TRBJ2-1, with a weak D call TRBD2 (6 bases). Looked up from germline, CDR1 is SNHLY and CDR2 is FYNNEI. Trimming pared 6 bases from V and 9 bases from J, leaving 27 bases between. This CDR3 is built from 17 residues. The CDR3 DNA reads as TGTGCCAGCAGCCGACAGACTCCGACTAGACCCACCGGTGAGCAGTTCTTC. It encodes CASSRQTPTRPTGEQFF. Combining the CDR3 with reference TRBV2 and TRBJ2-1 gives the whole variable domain EPEVTQTPSHQVTQMGQEVILRCVPISNHLYFYWYRQILGQKVEFLVSFYNNEISEKSEIFDDQFSVERPDGSNFTLKIRSTKLEDSAMYFCASSRQTPTRPTGEQFFGPGTRLTVL.

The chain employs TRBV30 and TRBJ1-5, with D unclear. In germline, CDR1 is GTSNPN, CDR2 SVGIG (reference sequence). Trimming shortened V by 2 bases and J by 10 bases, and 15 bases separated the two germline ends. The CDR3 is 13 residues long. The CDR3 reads CAWSYPGSYPQHF. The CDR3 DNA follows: TGTGCCTGGAGTTACCCCGGTAGTTATCCCCAGCATTTT.